Below, 20 T cell receptor beta chains from the same sample are listed, as sequenced in a study of T-cell reconstitution after alpha-beta-depleted transplantation in children (dated by TCRdb to the mid-2010s). The method was PCR. Sequencing instrument: Illumina HiSeq 2500. TCR library preparation used molecular barcoding, with unique molecular identifiers applied to normalize quantification of the TCRbeta repertoire. The public reads were run again by TCRdb, first through fastp at Q25 and then through MiXCR, and only productive beta chains were kept. When rows share a CDR3 protein, they turn into one entry using the most common DNA and genes. The sample profile shows 500,000 to 650,000 distinct CDR3 sequences; approximately 10% of them were found once. The leading ten clones occupy 11% to 15% of the sample. In light of the paper, this sample's treatment or condition label describes: allogeneic hematopoietic cell transplantation with graft depleted of TCRalphabeta T cells and CD19 B cells.

This sample comprised PBMCs, mostly from graft donor cells, obtained 180 days after TCRalphabeta/CD19-depleted stem cell transplant. These receptors came from a female patient aged 2 to 10 who had a stem cell transplant for aplastic anemia, so the T cells may come from the graft donor.

The chain couples TRBV6-1 to TRBJ1-1; D might be TRBD1 (5 bases). V lost 7 bases, J lost 1 base, and 22 bases lay in between. In germline, CDR1 is MNHNS, CDR2 SASEGT. There are 17 residues in the CDR3. This CDR3 reads CASTVTPRRGPNTEAFF. The CDR3 nucleotides read TGTGCCAGCACTGTTACCCCCAGGCGGGGACCGAACACTGAAGCTTTCTTT.

The chain links TRBV29-1 to TRBJ2-3; 10 nucleotides agree with TRBD2. V was pared by 3 bases and J by 6 bases, with 9 bases of the junction left unmatched. The CDR3 loop spans 15 amino acids. Germline-derived CDR1 and CDR2 are SQVTM and ANQGSEA. CDR3 amino acids: CSVEWLAGVADTQYF. The CDR3, as DNA: TGCAGCGTTGAGTGGCTAGCGGGAGTAGCGGATACGCAGTATTTT.

This chain connects TRBV12-3 or TRBV12-4 to TRBJ1-1; D possibly corresponds to TRBD1 (6 bases). Trimming removed 3 bases from V and 4 bases from J, with 12 bases in between. The CDR3 runs to 14 residues. The CDR3 reads CASSFRRGGTEAFF. DNA of the CDR3: TGTGCCAGCAGTTTTCGAAGGGGGGGCACTGAAGCTTTCTTT.

CDR3 coding DNA: TGTGCCAGCAGTGACTCCGAGAGCTCCTACAATGAGCAGTTCTTC. Translation gives CASSDSESSYNEQFF. The gene calls are TRBV6-4 and TRBJ2-1; D is uncertain. This CDR3 is built from 15 residues. Germline V CDR1 and CDR2: MRHNA, SNTAGT. V lost 0 bases and J lost 0, with 6 bases in between.

This rearrangement joins TRBV5-1 to TRBJ2-1; TRBD2 agrees at 7 bases. The V segment lost 0 bases and the J segment 3 bases; nucleotides outside the gene matches: 6. This CDR3 has 16 residues. Looked up from germline, CDR1 is SGHRS and CDR2 is YFSETQ. CDR3 in DNA: TGCGCCAGCAGCTTGGAGCCGGGCGGGGGCTACAATGAGCAGTTCTTC. It is translated as CASSLEPGGGYNEQFF.

This rearrangement joins TRBV5-4 to TRBJ2-7; 12 positions match TRBD1. Germline trimming cut 0 bases from V and 7 bases from J; bases unmatched to any gene: 8. Germline V gene sequence: CDR1 SGHNT, CDR2 YYREEE (reference sequence). The CDR3 spans 16 residues. In DNA, the CDR3 is TGTGCCAGCAGCTTGGGGGACAGGGGGCGTTCGGGAGAGCAGTACTTC. It codes for CASSLGDRGRSGEQYF.

This clonotype was observed many times. The chain uses TRBV12-5 and TRBJ1-1; weak D call: TRBD1 (6 bases). The V gene's germline CDR1 is LGHNT and CDR2 FRNRAP. This CDR3 is built from 15 residues. The V end was cut by 2 bases, the J end by 5 bases, with 15 bases between. CDR3 in DNA: TGTGCTAGTGGTTTGATAGGGGGGCGCGGAACTGAAGCTTTCTTT. It specifies CASGLIGGRGTEAFF.

This clonotype occurred a few times. This rearrangement joins TRBV5-1 to TRBJ2-7; weak D call: TRBD1 (6 bases). The V end was cut by 3 bases, the J end by 0 bases, with 7 bases between. The CDR3 sequence is 13 residues long. In germline, CDR1 is SGHRS, CDR2 YFSETQ. DNA of the CDR3: TGCGCCAGCAGCTGGACAGTCTCCTACGAGCAGTACTTC. Protein: CASSWTVSYEQYF.

Here the CDR3 DNA reads TGTGCCAGCTCCCCCTACCGCGGGACAGGGGGCTTCTCTGGGGCCAACGTCCTGACTTTC. This translates into CASSPYRGTGGFSGANVLTF. This chain uses TRBV6-2 or TRBV6-3 with TRBJ2-6; 12 nucleotides align to TRBD1. Germline V gene sequence: CDR1 MNHEY, CDR2 SVGEGT. The CDR3 runs to 20 residues. V lost 8 bases, J lost 0 bases, and 14 bases stayed unmatched.

Only a few counts were recorded for this clonotype. This chain joins TRBV25-1 and TRBJ2-7; weak D call: TRBD2 (6 bases). CDR1 MGHDK and CDR2 SYGVNS come from the germline V gene. This CDR3 has 12 residues. V was pared by 6 bases and J by 1 base, with 7 bases between. CDR3 coding DNA: TGTGCCAGCAGCGGGGGTTCCTACGAGCAGTACGTC. Protein: CASSGGSYEQYV.

In its sample, this clonotype was seen many times. The chain combines TRBV4-3 with TRBJ2-5; perhaps TRBD1 as D (6 bases). V was cut by 2 bases and J by 7 bases, with 20 bases left in between. CDR1 and CDR2 from the germline V gene are LGHNA and YSLEER. The CDR3 loop spans 16 amino acids. CDR3 bases: TGCGCCAGCAGCCAACTTACGGGACATCCACCGGGGACCCAGTACTTC. Translating it yields CASSQLTGHPPGTQYF.

In its sample, this clonotype was seen a few times. CDR3 residues: CATSALTDTQYF. In DNA, the CDR3 is TGTGCCACCAGTGCGCTCACAGATACGCAGTATTTT. The chain is built from TRBV24-1 and TRBJ2-3; D gene unclear. This CDR3 has 12 amino acids. Germline V lookup: CDR1 KGHDR, CDR2 SFDVKD. With 5 bases removed from V and 2 bases from J, the gap between germline ends came to 4 bases.

This clonotype turned up a few times. The CDR3 DNA sequence: TGCGCCAGCAGCCCCTCACGCTCTGGGGCCAACGTCCTGACTTTC. Protein: CASSPSRSGANVLTF. The chain uses TRBV5-1 and TRBJ2-6; D remains unclear. Trimming removed 4 bases from V and 0 bases from J, with 8 bases in between. CDR1 is SGHRS, CDR2 YFSETQ, per germline. The CDR3 is 15 residues long. The entire variable domain, with the rest obtained from reference TRBV5-1 and TRBJ2-6, is as follows: KAGVTQTPRYLIKTRGQQVTLSCSPISGHRSVSWYQQTPGQGLQFLFEYFSETQRNKGNFPGRFSGRQFSNSRSEMNVSTLELGDSALYLCASSPSRSGANVLTFGAGSRLTVL.

This clonotype was picked up a small number of times. The chain links TRBV19 to TRBJ1-5; D is uncertain. Germline V lookup: CDR1 LNHDA, CDR2 SQIVND (reference sequence). The CDR3 runs to 13 residues. V shed 8 bases and J shed 0 bases, with 8 bases lying between them. DNA of the CDR3: TGTGCCAGTCGTAGTAATAGCAATCAGCCCCAGCATTTT. It translates to CASRSNSNQPQHF.

In its sample, this clonotype was seen a few times. The V call is TRBV28, the J call TRBJ2-7; perhaps TRBD2 as D (6 bases). The CDR3 sequence is 14 residues long. Trimming shortened V by 3 bases and J by 3 bases, and 12 bases separated the two germline ends. Germline values: CDR1 MDHEN, CDR2 SYDVKM. CDR3 protein: CASSFGGVVYEQYF. The CDR3 nucleotides are TGTGCCAGCAGTTTTGGAGGGGTGGTCTACGAGCAGTACTTC.

This clonotype has ten or more counts. This rearrangement joins TRBV29-1 to TRBJ2-7, with 9 bases that match TRBD1. Germline loops: CDR1 SQVTM, CDR2 ANQGSEA. The CDR3 contains 12 residues. Losses at the gene ends were 6 bases for V and 4 bases for J; bases not matched to a gene: 4. The DNA of the CDR3 is TGCAGCGTAATAGACAGGGGGTACGAGCAGTACTTC. Its translation: CSVIDRGYEQYF.

A few counts support this clonotype. The chain carries TRBV29-1 and TRBJ2-7; no clear D gene. The germline V gene encodes CDR1 SQVTM and CDR2 ANQGSEA. This CDR3 has 16 residues. Trimming took 0 bases from V and 2 from J, leaving 17 bases between them. The CDR3 nucleotides are TGCAGCGTTGAAGACGTCGTAGGCCCCTTCGCCTACGAGCAGTACTTC. It encodes CSVEDVVGPFAYEQYF.

This clonotype appeared many times. The chain combines TRBV12-3 or TRBV12-4 with TRBJ2-3, with D perhaps being TRBD1 or TRBD2 (5 bases each). V was pared by 6 bases and J by 11 bases, with 15 bases between. The CDR3 spans 12 residues. DNA of the CDR3: TGTGCCAGCAGACCAATCGGGACGGAGCAGTATTTT. Translated, it gives CASRPIGTEQYF.

This clonotype was found many times. The V gene is TRBV5-1, the J gene TRBJ2-3; D could derive from TRBD1 or TRBD2 (5 bases each). Germline V gene sequence: CDR1 SGHRS, CDR2 YFSETQ. Trimming took off 0 bases at V and 4 bases at J, with 15 bases between the two ends. The CDR3 length is 16 residues. CDR3: CASSLEGSRGPDTQYF. CDR3 bases: TGCGCCAGCAGCTTGGAGGGCTCGAGGGGCCCAGATACGCAGTATTTT.

This clonotype was detected many times. The chain carries TRBV6-1 and TRBJ2-1, with D uncertain. From germline, CDR1 is MNHNS and CDR2 SASEGT. The V end lost 6 bases, the J end lost 0 bases, and 6 bases lay between the germline ends. This CDR3 has 13 amino acids. Here the CDR3 reads CASRGSSYNEQFF. In DNA, the CDR3 is TGTGCCAGCAGGGGAAGCTCCTACAATGAGCAGTTCTTC.